This TCR beta chain was retrieved from a study of blood T cells in healthy people across ages. Per the germline V gene, CDR1 is MDHEN and CDR2 is SYDVKM. V shed 5 bases, J shed 8 bases, and the junction held 11 bases outside the gene matches. CDR3 length: 16 residues. Alongside a J-beta primer mix, a sample-barcoded 5' primer served in a second PCR lasting about 7 to 12 cycles. TCRdb fed the 5' RACE reads into MiXCR, producing one record per CDR3 protein. Among roughly 1.7 million distinct CDR3 sequences listed, 30% to 35% were seen once. This receptor was identified in a woman aged 25 to 45 in good health. Sequenced: blood. The chain has TRBV28 and TRBJ2-3; TRBD2 agrees at 12 bases. The CDR3 DNA sequence: TGTGCCAGCAGTGGGAGGACTAGCGGGGTACGGGGTACGCAGTATTTT. The encoded protein is CASSGRTSGVRGTQYF.